The rows below give T cell receptor beta chains drawn from one sample of a study of cytomegalovirus exposure and HLA in healthy donors. Only in-frame clones appear in the TCRdb table, and some are missing; sequencing was by immunoSEQ multiplex PCR. The data show around 130,000 clones, 75% to 90% seen once. Sequencing was done on a sample of PBMCs. All receptors derive from a man in his forties in good health and CMV-seronegative. Both conserved end residues are part of each CDR3. The D gene is left open where the match is weak. Clone size is stated in some rows and not others, as once, few, many or a class when expanded.

V gene	clone size	J gene	D gene	CDR3 protein	CDR3 DNA
TRBV4-3	once	TRBJ1-5	TRBD1	CASSQRTGNQPQHF	TGCGCCAGCAGCCAAAGGACAGGAAATCAGCCCCAGCATTTT
TRBV4-3	NA	TRBJ2-1	TRBD2	CASSQELAGSYNEQFF	TGCGCCAGCAGCCAAGAGCTAGCGGGCTCCTACAATGAGCAGTTCTTC
TRBV5-1	few	TRBJ2-7	TRBD1	CASSLGGQGVHEQYF	TGCGCCAGCAGCTTGGGGGGACAGGGGGTCCACGAGCAGTACTTC
TRBV19	few	TRBJ1-2	NA	CASRIVNYGYTF	TGTGCCAGTAGAATCGTGAACTATGGCTACACCTTC
TRBV6-6	NA	TRBJ1-2	NA	CASSWTGSGYTF	TGTGCCAGCAGTTGGACTGGCTCTGGCTACACCTTC
TRBV18	NA	TRBJ2-5	NA	CASSRSDAGETQYF	TGTGCCAGCTCTCGATCGGACGCGGGGGAGACCCAGTACTTC
TRBV10-3	NA	TRBJ1-3	TRBD1	CAISSLQGTGNTIYF	TGTGCCATCAGTTCATTACAGGGGACAGGAAACACCATATATTTT
TRBV13	NA	TRBJ2-4	NA	CASSLGAVLSKNSQYF	TGTGCCAGCAGCTTAGGGGCAGTGCTATCCAAAAACAGTCAGTACTTC
TRBV5-1	NA	TRBJ2-2	NA	CASSPRGSSTGELFF	TGCGCCAGCAGCCCGAGGGGGTCGAGCACCGGGGAGCTGTTTTTT
TRBV6-5	NA	TRBJ2-3	NA	CASSPGQVNTDTQYF	TGTGCCAGCAGTCCGGGACAAGTAAATACAGATACGCAGTATTTT
TRBV4-1	NA	TRBJ1-2	NA	CASSQDSLLTTNSYGYTF	TGCGCCAGCAGCCAAGATTCCCTCTTGACTACCAACTCCTATGGCTACACCTTC
TRBV5-1	NA	TRBJ2-2	NA	CASSLVPGANTGELFF	TGCGCCAGCAGCTTGGTTCCAGGGGCGAACACCGGGGAGCTGTTTTTT
TRBV30	NA	TRBJ1-1	NA	CAWSVLFNTEAFF	TGTGCCTGGAGTGTACTGTTTAACACTGAAGCTTTCTTT
TRBV7-6	NA	TRBJ1-2	TRBD1	CASSLRQGDGYTF	TGTGCCAGCAGCCTCCGACAGGGAGATGGCTACACCTTC
TRBV28	NA	TRBJ2-5	NA	CASSLGGAGAGWTQYF	TGTGCCAGCAGTTTAGGGGGCGCGGGGGCCGGTTGGACCCAGTACTTC
TRBV2	NA	TRBJ2-3	TRBD2	CASNAGEWADTQYF	TGTGCCAGCAATGCGGGAGAATGGGCAGATACGCAGTATTTT
TRBV18	once	TRBJ1-1	TRBD1	CASSSMDRGYTEAFF	TGTGCCAGCTCATCAATGGACAGGGGGTACACTGAAGCTTTCTTT
TRBV10-3	NA	TRBJ2-7	TRBD1	CAISEATGYYEQYF	TGTGCCATCAGTGAGGCGACAGGGTACTACGAGCAGTACTTC
TRBV15	once	TRBJ2-7	TRBD2	CATQGLAGVEQYF	TGTGCCACCCAAGGACTAGCGGGAGTTGAGCAGTACTTC
TRBV7-2	few	TRBJ1-3	TRBD1	CASSYLPGTGVEAGNTIYF	TGTGCCAGCAGCTACTTACCCGGGACAGGGGTCGAGGCTGGAAACACCATATATTTT
TRBV5-1	NA	TRBJ1-3	TRBD1	CASSLSPGQGGGNTIYF	TGCGCCAGCAGCTTGTCCCCGGGACAGGGGGGAGGAAACACCATATATTTT
TRBV5-6	NA	TRBJ2-4	TRBD2	CASSLLTSGGPGAKNIQYF	TGTGCCAGCAGCCTACTGACTAGCGGGGGGCCGGGGGCCAAAAACATTCAGTACTTC
TRBV30	NA	TRBJ1-5	NA	CAWSGVGAGNQPQHF	TGTGCCTGGAGCGGGGTGGGGGCGGGCAATCAGCCCCAGCATTTT
TRBV5-1	NA	TRBJ2-7	TRBD2	CASSPTGGLAGLQYF	TGCGCCAGCAGCCCCACGGGGGGACTAGCGGGACTCCAGTACTTC
TRBV5-6	NA	TRBJ1-6	TRBD1	CASSFYRGIGNSPLHF	TGTGCCAGCAGCTTTTACAGGGGAATAGGGAATTCACCCCTCCACTTT
TRBV30	NA	TRBJ2-1	TRBD1	CAWSDPGQRTFEQFF	TGTGCCTGGAGTGATCCGGGACAGAGGACGTTTGAGCAGTTCTTC
TRBV5-1	few	TRBJ2-7	NA	CASSLSGAYDEQYF	TGCGCCAGCAGCTTATCAGGGGCCTACGACGAGCAGTACTTC
TRBV11-2	once	TRBJ1-6	NA	CASSLTTGSSPLHF	TGTGCCAGCAGCTTAACGACGGGAAGTTCACCCCTCCACTTT
TRBV9	NA	TRBJ2-3	TRBD2	CASSVAGLARADTQYF	TGTGCCAGCAGCGTAGCGGGACTAGCCAGGGCAGATACGCAGTATTTT
TRBV10-2	few	TRBJ2-4	NA	CASSADYRGGKNIQYF	TGCGCCAGCAGTGCTGACTACCGAGGAGGCAAAAACATTCAGTACTTC
TRBV30	once	TRBJ1-2	TRBD1	CAWSPQGYGYTF	TGTGCCTGGAGTCCACAGGGGTATGGCTACACCTTC
TRBV18	NA	TRBJ2-3	TRBD2	CASSPTATSERTDTQYF	TGTGCCAGCTCACCGACCGCGACTAGCGAACGCACAGATACGCAGTATTTT